This T cell receptor beta chain was found in a study of blood T cell repertoires in COVID-19. Overall study context: Sample material is recorded as cDNA or gDNA derived from T cells, B-cell-depleted T cells, or PBMCs.

Trimming removed 0 bases from V and 1 base from J; junction bases left unmatched: 6. This CDR3 has 16 residues. Per germline, CDR1 MNHNY and CDR2 SVGAGI (reference sequence). Clones were read by immunoSEQ multiplex PCR, and TCRdb kept only the in-frame ones, dropping some. In the table there are about 230,000 clones, 65% to 85% of which are singletons. The sequenced sample consisted of peripheral blood. This chain uses TRBV6-6 with TRBJ2-7, with TRBD2 identical over 7 bases. This clonotype was sampled from an elderly woman with acute or convalescent COVID-19. CDR3 coding DNA: TGTGCCAGCAGTTACTCAGAGCGGGGCTCTTCCTACGAGCAGTACTTC. Its protein is CASSYSERGSSYEQYF.